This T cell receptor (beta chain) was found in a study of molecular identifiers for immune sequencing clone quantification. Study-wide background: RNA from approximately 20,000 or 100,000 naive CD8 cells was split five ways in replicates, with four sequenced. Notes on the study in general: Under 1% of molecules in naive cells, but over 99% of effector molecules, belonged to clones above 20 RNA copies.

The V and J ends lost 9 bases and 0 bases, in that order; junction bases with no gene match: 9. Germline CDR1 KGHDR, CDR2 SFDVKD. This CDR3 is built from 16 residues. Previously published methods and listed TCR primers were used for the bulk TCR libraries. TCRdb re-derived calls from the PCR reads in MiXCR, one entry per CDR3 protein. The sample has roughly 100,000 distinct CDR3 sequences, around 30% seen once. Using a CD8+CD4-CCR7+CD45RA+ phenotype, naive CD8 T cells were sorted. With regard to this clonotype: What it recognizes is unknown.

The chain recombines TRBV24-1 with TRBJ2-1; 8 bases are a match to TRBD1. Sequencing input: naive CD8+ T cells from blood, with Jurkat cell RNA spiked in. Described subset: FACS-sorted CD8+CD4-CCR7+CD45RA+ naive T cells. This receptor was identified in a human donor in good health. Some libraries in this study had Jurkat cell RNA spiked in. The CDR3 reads CATLLRTGNSYNEQFF. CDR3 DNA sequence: TGTGCCACCCTTTTGCGGACAGGGAACTCCTACAATGAGCAGTTCTTC.